The present entry profiles one T cell receptor (beta chain) with its context. These data are taken from a study of Graves' ophthalmopathy and Graves' hyperthyroidism. The V and J ends lost 0 bases and 0 bases respectively, with 10 bases between them. From germline, CDR1 is SGDLS and CDR2 YYNGEE. CDR3 length equals 15 residues. RNA transcripts yielded amplified TCR beta CDR3 regions. In the first round, RT-PCR was carried out with HTBI primers, and a multiplex PCR formed the second round. TCRdb re-derived calls from the multiplex PCR reads in MiXCR, one entry per CDR3 protein. This table has around 600,000 distinct CDR3 sequences, approximately 39% appearing once.

This TCR came from an adult man with Graves' ophthalmopathy. The source material was peripheral blood. The J gene is TRBJ2-7, the V gene TRBV9, with D possibly being TRBD2 (5 bases). The CDR3 loop reads CASSVAVGSSYEQYF. The CDR3 nucleotides read TGTGCCAGCAGCGTAGCGGTGGGGAGCTCCTACGAGCAGTACTTC.